The rows below give T cell receptor beta chains drawn from one sample of a study of monozygotic twins with inflammatory bowel disease. One entry per CDR3 protein, without DNA, is what TCRdb gives after re-calling the 5' RACE reads. The sample holds 200,000 to 250,000 distinct CDR3 sequences. The sample comprised blood. All receptors come from a human donor with ulcerative colitis or Crohn's disease, or a healthy co-twin of an affected twin (not recorded which). Each CDR3 is given with its conserved first and last residue. Each record gives: J gene, CDR3 length, V gene, CDR3 protein.

TRBJ2-1 12 TRBV25-1 CASSGPRNEQFF
TRBJ1-1 16 TRBV7-8 CASTRLGGNGDTEAFF
TRBJ2-7 15 TRBV7-9 CASSLAADPPGEQYF
TRBJ2-3 17 TRBV5-4 CASKPIARSSSTDTQYF
TRBJ2-1 20 TRBV7-2 CASSFSPRGLLVGDYNEQFF
TRBJ2-7 18 TRBV5-1 CASSLGTSGGMNSYEQYF
TRBJ1-2 17 TRBV2 CASVPVGSPSPNYGYTF
TRBJ1-6 15 TRBV5-4 CASSPDRGNNSPLHF
TRBJ2-7 12 TRBV12-3/TRBV12-4 CASRARLGAQYF
TRBJ2-1 16 TRBV6-2/TRBV6-3 CASSLQAPSSYNEQFF
TRBJ2-1 22 TRBV4-1 CASSQEVGRGRVGRLSYNEQFF
TRBJ2-1 15 TRBV20-1 CSARDQGNHHNEQFF
TRBJ2-7 14 TRBV19 CASSIAEGTYEQYF
TRBJ2-3 15 TRBV29-1 CSVSGTNKVTDTQYF
TRBJ1-1 16 TRBV29-1 CSVEGRAASGTTEAFF
TRBJ2-2 13 TRBV20-1 CSARDRSGGELFF
TRBJ1-1 15 TRBV19 CASSIGGSPVTEAFF
TRBJ2-3 17 TRBV6-1 CASSLDRGQLWTDTQYF
TRBJ1-2 14 TRBV18 CASSPPAGGQGYTF
TRBJ1-5 13 TRBV6-2/TRBV6-3 CASSYLGNQPQHF
TRBJ2-7 16 TRBV14 CASSQDGTEQPWEQYF
TRBJ1-4 14 TRBV6-6 CASNQRGPDEKLFF
TRBJ2-1 18 TRBV5-4 CASSSGLAGGYLHNEQFF
TRBJ1-1 13 TRBV5-1 CASSFISETEAFF
TRBJ2-7 18 TRBV11-2 CASSSLGTSGSQTYEQYF
TRBJ1-1 14 TRBV12-3/TRBV12-4 CASSAQGPISEAFF
TRBJ1-2 18 TRBV5-4 CASSHWLLGWGPNYGYTF
TRBJ1-2 13 TRBV20-1 CSAINSNNYSYTF
TRBJ2-5 15 TRBV7-2 CASSFGGSGGETQYF
TRBJ2-7 15 TRBV15 CATSPTGGSSYEQYF
TRBJ2-7 13 TRBV20-1 CSATGRNSYEQYF
TRBJ2-7 13 TRBV3-1 CASSQESRGASYF
TRBJ1-1 15 TRBV4-3 CASSRAEGYNTEAFF
TRBJ1-2 15 TRBV2 CASSGPDRGPDGYTF
TRBJ2-7 15 TRBV5-1 CASSLTGQGLREQYF
TRBJ1-2 12 TRBV29-1 CSVEEGGYGYTF
TRBJ1-1 13 TRBV4-1 CASAVEGNTEAFF
TRBJ2-6 21 TRBV21-1 CASSKYRFGLAGSSGANVLTF